The next 21 T cell receptor beta chains were all read from a single sample in a study of T cells in Graves' hyperthyroidism and ophthalmopathy. The source material, RNA transcripts, was used to amplify TCR beta CDR3 regions. HTBI primers were used for first-round RT-PCR of the TCR CDR3. Each CDR3 protein gets one entry after TCRdb re-called the multiplex PCR reads with MiXCR. The data show more than 450,000 distinct CDR3 sequences, roughly 21% seen once. Sequencing was done on a sample of blood. The source of these receptors is a man between 40 and 49 years old with Graves' ophthalmopathy.

In its sample, this clonotype was seen once. The chain recombines TRBV7-2 with TRBJ2-5; perhaps TRBD2 as D (6 bases). The CDR3 consists of 14 residues. V was shortened by 9 bases and J by 1 base, with 15 bases between the two germline ends. The germline V gene has CDR1 SGHTA and CDR2 FQGNSA. The CDR3 is CASSPLASQETQYF. In nucleotides, the CDR3 is TGTGCCAGTAGCCCCCTAGCGAGCCAAGAGACCCAGTACTTC.

This rearrangement joins TRBV7-8 to TRBJ2-7; D may be TRBD2 (5 bases). The CDR3 runs to 12 residues. Looked up from germline, CDR1 is SGHVS and CDR2 is FQNEAQ. Deletions cut 3 bases from V and 4 bases from J, with 7 bases between. The CDR3 DNA follows: TGTGCCAGCAGCTTGCGGGTTTACGAGCAGTACTTC. It translates to CASSLRVYEQYF.

This clonotype was detected ten times or more. This chain links TRBV18 with TRBJ2-5; unclear D gene. The CDR3 consists of 11 residues. Germline V gene data show CDR1 as KGHSH and CDR2 as LQKENI. V was pared by 8 bases and J by 5 bases, with 9 bases between. The CDR3 spells CASSPSETQYF. CDR3 sequence (DNA): TGTGCCAGCAGCCCCTCGGAGACCCAGTACTTC.

The chain uses TRBV7-6 and TRBJ2-2; 8 nucleotides align to TRBD2. The CDR3 consists of 16 residues. Germline-derived CDR1 and CDR2 are SGHVS and FNYEAQ. Trimming cost V 5 bases and J 1 base; bases outside gene matches: 6. CDR3 nucleotides: TGTGCCAGCAGCCCCTGGACTAGCAGGAACACCGGGGAGCTGTTTTTT. This translates into CASSPWTSRNTGELFF.

The gene calls are TRBV19 and TRBJ1-1; D unresolved. This CDR3 spans 15 amino acids. Looked up from germline, CDR1 is LNHDA and CDR2 is SQIVND (reference sequence). V was trimmed by 7 bases and J by 1 base, leaving 16 bases between them. In nucleotides, the CDR3 is TGTGCCAGTACCGTTTTGGCCCCTAGGAACACTGAAGCTTTCTTT. Translating gives CASTVLAPRNTEAFF.

This clonotype was recorded at least ten times. This sequence joins TRBV5-1 and TRBJ2-1, with D tentatively TRBD2 (5 bases). V was cut by 3 bases and J by 5 bases, with 15 bases left in between. Germline V gene sequence: CDR1 SGHRS, CDR2 YFSETQ. This CDR3 is 15 amino acids long. The CDR3 nucleotides are TGCGCCAGCAGCTACACTAGGGTCGGGAACAATGAGCAGTTCTTC. This codes for CASSYTRVGNNEQFF.

The V gene is TRBV4-1, the J gene TRBJ2-7; unclear D gene. Germline CDR1 MGHRA, CDR2 YSYEKL. Trimming removed 3 bases at V and 0 bases at J, with 12 bases between. The CDR3 consists of 15 residues. The CDR3 sequence: CASSQSPYSSYEQYF. CDR3 coding DNA: TGCGCCAGCAGCCAGAGTCCTTACAGCTCCTACGAGCAGTACTTC.

The V and J genes are TRBV6-2 or TRBV6-3 and TRBJ2-5; D unclear. The CDR3 spans 13 residues. CDR1 and CDR2 from the germline V gene are MNHEY and SVGEGT. V shed 2 bases and J shed 1 base, with 5 bases lying between them. The CDR3 spells CASSYRAQETQYF. CDR3 coding DNA: TGTGCCAGCAGTTACAGGGCCCAAGAGACCCAGTACTTC.

The chain links TRBV10-3 to TRBJ1-4; D call uncertain. CDR1 is ENHRY, CDR2 SYGVKD, per germline. Trimming shortened V by 5 bases and J by 0 bases, and 13 bases separated the two germline ends. The CDR3 loop spans 16 amino acids. The CDR3 DNA is TGTGCCATCAGTTCCGACGGAACGGCAACTAATGAAAAACTGTTTTTT. It is translated as CAISSDGTATNEKLFF.

This clonotype was seen repeatedly, ten times or more. V is TRBV7-9 and J is TRBJ1-1; 11 bases match TRBD1. After removal of 1 base from V and 5 bases from J, the junction contained 6 bases not matched to a gene. Looked up from germline, CDR1 is SEHNR and CDR2 is FQNEAQ (reference sequence). This CDR3 is built from 16 residues. The CDR3 reads CASSLGGDRGRTEAFF. In DNA, the CDR3 is TGTGCCAGCAGCTTAGGGGGGGACAGGGGGAGAACTGAAGCTTTCTTT. Together with reference TRBV7-9 and TRBJ1-1, the CDR3 gives the full variable domain: DTGVSQNPRHKITKRGQNVTFRCDPISEHNRLYWYRQTLGQGPEFLTYFQNEAQLEKSRLLSDRFSAERPKGSFSTLEIQRTEQGDSAMYLCASSLGGDRGRTEAFFGQGTRLTVV.

This clonotype was seen more than once but under ten times. For the CDR3, the DNA is TGTGCCAGCGGGACAGACACCTACGAGCAGTACTTC. The encoded protein is CASGTDTYEQYF. The rearrangement uses TRBV6-2 or TRBV6-3 and TRBJ2-7; 7 positions agree with TRBD1. V gave up 8 bases and J gave up 2 bases; unmatched junction bases: 3. The CDR3 has 12 residues. CDR1 is MNHEY, CDR2 SVGEGT, per germline.

This clonotype showed up just a few times. This chain uses TRBV7-9 with TRBJ2-1, with D maybe TRBD2 (6 bases). Trimming removed 2 bases at V and 2 bases at J, with 13 bases between. Germline values: CDR1 SEHNR, CDR2 FQNEAQ (reference sequence). The CDR3 covers 16 residues. This CDR3 reads CASSLHRGGTYNEQFF. CDR3 in DNA: TGTGCCAGCAGCTTACATCGGGGAGGCACCTACAATGAGCAGTTCTTC.

The chain recombines TRBV6-8 with TRBJ2-7; D is perhaps TRBD2 (5 bases). Germline loops: CDR1 MNHGY, CDR2 SAAAGT. The ends were cut back, 2 bases at V and 0 bases at J, with 11 bases in the middle. The CDR3 spans 15 residues. For the CDR3, the DNA is TGTGCCAGCAGTTACGTCAGCGGAAGCTCCTACGAGCAGTACTTC. Translation: CASSYVSGSSYEQYF.

This clonotype appeared once. The genes are TRBV7-9 and TRBJ1-1; D is undetermined. The length of the CDR3 is 11 residues. Germline loops: CDR1 SEHNR, CDR2 FQNEAQ (reference sequence). V lost 3 bases, J lost 7 bases, and 6 bases lay in between. CDR3 in DNA: TGTGCCAGCAGCTTTAATTTTGAAGCTTTCTTT. Translated: CASSFNFEAFF.

The V gene is TRBV20-1, the J gene TRBJ1-2; D gene ambiguous. Trimming shortened V by 3 bases and J by 5 bases, and 13 bases separated the two germline ends. CDR1 is DFQATT and CDR2 is SNEGSKA in the germline V gene (reference sequence). The CDR3 is 13 residues long. CDR3 DNA: TGCAGTGCTAGCATTGTGGTGGGGTATGGCTACACCTTC. Translation gives CSASIVVGYGYTF.

This chain links TRBV7-3 with TRBJ1-6; 10 bases agree with TRBD1. CDR1 and CDR2 (germline): SGHTA, FQGTGA. V shed 5 bases, J shed 7 bases, and the junction held 8 bases outside the gene matches. The CDR3 runs 16 residues. The CDR3 nucleotides read TGTGCCAGCAGCGCAAGACAGGGGGCGCAGAATTCACCCCTCCACTTT. Translating it yields CASSARQGAQNSPLHF.

J is TRBJ2-7 and V is TRBV6-1; D is possibly TRBD2 (6 bases). Germline loops: CDR1 MNHNS, CDR2 SASEGT. V gave up 6 bases and J gave up 7 bases, with 16 bases separating them. This CDR3 has 13 residues. CDR3 sequence: CASSPPGVREQYF. CDR3 coding DNA: TGTGCCAGCAGCCCCCCGGGGGTCCGGGAGCAGTACTTC.

This clonotype was detected ten times or more. The chain combines TRBV7-9 with TRBJ2-1; 9 bases align to TRBD1. This CDR3 has 15 amino acids. Germline-derived CDR1 and CDR2 are SEHNR and FQNEAQ (reference sequence). The CDR3 reads CASRKDRGSYNEQFF. The DNA of the CDR3 is TGTGCTAGCCGGAAGGACAGGGGTTCGTACAATGAGCAGTTCTTC.

This clonotype was recorded at least ten times. J is TRBJ1-5 and V is TRBV18; D unresolved. V was pared by 6 bases and J by 3 bases, with 12 bases between. CDR3 length: 14 amino acids. Looked up from germline, CDR1 is KGHSH and CDR2 is LQKENI. CDR3 protein: CASSPAELNQPQHF. For the CDR3, the DNA is TGTGCCAGCTCCCCTGCAGAGCTCAATCAGCCCCAGCATTTT.

On this clonotype: A much larger clone sits a single nucleotide away, making a read error possible. This chain connects TRBV7-9 to TRBJ2-1; D may be TRBD1 (6 bases). The closer fit of TRBJ2-7 to the DNA end suggests the J call may be wrong. The germline gives CDR1 SEHNR, CDR2 FQNEAQ (reference sequence). This CDR3 region has 17 residues. The CDR3 reads CASSSKHRVGSYNEQYF. The CDR3 DNA reads TGTGCCAGCAGCTCAAAACACAGGGTCGGCTCCTACAATGAGCAGTACTTC.

The J gene is TRBJ2-2, the V gene TRBV5-4; TRBD2 aligns across 13 bases. Looked up from germline, CDR1 is SGHNT and CDR2 is YYREEE (reference sequence). The CDR3 has 16 residues. V lost 4 bases to trimming and J lost 4 bases; unmatched junction nucleotides: 4. Here the CDR3 reads CASSGLAGEGTGELFF. The CDR3 nucleotides are TGTGCCAGCAGCGGACTAGCGGGAGAAGGCACCGGGGAGCTGTTTTTT.